This entry is about one TCR beta chain. Its matching antigen is unknown. These data come from a study of T cells after yellow fever vaccination. Conversion of TCR transcripts into cDNA relied on 5'RACE template switching, which added a universal primer site and UMIs. Each CDR3 protein is one row after TCRdb ran MiXCR on the 5' RACE reads. The sample comprises more than 300,000 distinct CDR3 sequences, around a tenth of which are singletons, and about 3.5% rests with the top ten. Overall study results and limits: Reappearance after the booster was seen for most primary-vaccination clones, at more than 95% CD4 and roughly 90% CD8. Weaker, the secondary response peaked sooner, at day 5 versus 15. Abundant clonotypes (contaminants from the bulk population) could be present in FACS-sorted repertoires.

CDR1 and CDR2 from the germline V gene are MNHEY and SVGEGT. The CDR3 has 15 residues. J lost 2 bases, V lost 5 bases, and 7 bases had no gene match. This receptor was identified in a man aged 18 to 30 who received the YFV17D yellow fever vaccine. The sample was CD4+ T cells sorted from PBMCs, taken 45 days after the yellow fever booster vaccination. The rearrangement uses TRBV6-2 or TRBV6-3 and TRBJ2-7, with 9 positions matching TRBD1. The CDR3: CASSPGTGTTYEQYV. In nucleotides, the CDR3 is TGTGCCAGCAGTCCCGGGACAGGGACCACCTACGAGCAGTACGTC.